This record concerns one T cell receptor (beta chain) sequence. The data were obtained in a study of T cell changes during pregnancy in multiple sclerosis. Assay: immunoSEQ multiplex PCR; the TCRdb copy retains only in-frame clones and omits some. In the table there are some 80,000 clones, around 94% of which are singletons. The specimen was CD4+ T cells from peripheral blood mononuclear cells, collected after pregnancy. This sequence originates from a female donor with multiple sclerosis, enrolled in a pregnancy study.

CDR3 in DNA: TGTGCCAGCTGGGGGCGACAGGGTTTCCCAGATACGCAGTATTTT. It encodes CASWGRQGFPDTQYF. The chain couples TRBV6-1 to TRBJ2-3; 7 nucleotides align to TRBD1. V shed 8 bases, J shed 4 bases, and the junction held 12 bases outside the gene matches. The CDR3 totals 15 residues. Germline values: CDR1 MNHNS, CDR2 SASEGT.